This T cell receptor beta chain was retrieved from a study of human T cells and chemical hapten exposure. General study results and limits: In comparison with controls, expanded TCRs gave rise to a significantly larger number of large CDR3 similarity clusters.

Time point specified: patch test 2, 6 weeks after DPC sensitization. Treatment of the sample: therapeutic diphenylcyclopropenone sensitization with weekly scalp DPC. The template was total RNA from unfractionated whole blood. Per the original data handling: A per-sample median of 95,638 TCRs was observed, with a range of 23,224 to 690,600. TCRdb re-derived calls from the RACE reads in MiXCR, one entry per CDR3 protein. In this record, the V and J calls reflect TCRdb's handling and not the investigators' own analysis. The sample shows 40,000 or so distinct CDR3 sequences, approximately 9.6% of them seen only once. Comment on this clonotype: Antigen unknown. A single base separates this from a much larger clone, so it may be a read error.

The origin of this receptor is a woman in her twenties or thirties with alopecia areata. Some clones in this sample may be carry-over from other donors' samples. The specimen comprised whole blood, sampled in connection with sensitization to the hapten diphenylcyclopropenone (DPC).

CDR3 amino acids: CSVEGFGEKPFF. The DNA for the CDR3 is TGCAGCGTTGAGGGTTTTGGCGAAAAACCGTTTTTT. The chain employs TRBV29-1 and TRBJ1-4; no reliable D call. CDR1 is SQVTM and CDR2 is ANQGSEA in the germline V gene. This CDR3 is 12 amino acids long.